The next 28 T cell receptor beta chains were all read from a single sample in a study of cytomegalovirus exposure and HLA in healthy donors. 60 Vbeta and 13 Jbeta primers were used in PCR. Measured with immunoSEQ multiplex PCR; TCRdb has only the in-frame clones, and not every one. The sample carries approximately 61,000 clones, around 78% recorded once. Sequencing used PBMCs. The source of these receptors is a man aged 18 to 30 in good health and CMV-seropositive.

CDR3 in DNA: TGTGCCAGCAGCGCACTCCGGGACAGGGTCGGCTATGGCTACACCTTC. This encodes CASSALRDRVGYGYTF. The genes are TRBV7-2 and TRBJ1-2, with 9 bases lining up with TRBD1. J gave up 4 bases and V 5 bases, and 11 bases lay outside the gene matches. Germline V gene lookup returns CDR1 SGHTA and CDR2 FQGNSA. The CDR3 covers 16 residues.

The rearrangement links TRBV2 to TRBJ2-1, with unresolved D. CDR3 length equals 14 residues. CDR1 is SNHLY and CDR2 is FYNNEI in the germline V gene. V gave up 7 bases and J gave up 8 bases, with 18 bases separating them. The CDR3 nucleotides read TGTGCCAGCATTTGGAGCTTATACAAACATGAGCAGTTCTTC. It codes for CASIWSLYKHEQFF.

The chain uses TRBV30 and TRBJ1-4; TRBD1 matches 10 bases. V was clipped by 8 bases and J by 2 bases; unmatched bases: 5. CDR1 is GTSNPN, CDR2 SVGIG, per germline (reference sequence). The CDR3 has 14 amino acids. The CDR3 coding sequence is TGTGCCGGGGACAGGGGCAGGACTAATGAAAAACTGTTTTTT. As protein: CAGDRGRTNEKLFF.

The gene calls are TRBV11-2 and TRBJ2-7, with 10 bases identical to TRBD1. CDR3 length equals 15 residues. The V gene end was trimmed by 4 bases and the J gene end by 3 bases; junction bases not matched to a gene: 6. Per the germline V gene, CDR1 is SGHAT and CDR2 is FQNNGV. CDR3 region: CASSSVRDRGYEQYF. The DNA for the CDR3 is TGTGCCAGCAGCTCGGTCCGGGACAGGGGCTACGAGCAGTACTTC.

The V and J genes are TRBV5-1 and TRBJ2-7; 9 bases align to TRBD1. Trimming cost V 4 bases and J 5 bases; bases outside gene matches: 1. CDR1 and CDR2 (germline): SGHRS, YFSETQ. This CDR3 has 12 amino acids. CDR3 DNA sequence: TGCGCCAGCAGCAGGGACAGGGACGAGCAGTACTTC. Its translation: CASSRDRDEQYF.

The V gene is TRBV13, the J gene TRBJ1-1; maybe TRBD1 (6 bases). Germline V gene lookup returns CDR1 PRHDT and CDR2 FYEKMQ (reference sequence). V gave up 2 bases and J gave up 3 bases, with 16 bases separating them. The CDR3 loop spans 16 amino acids. The CDR3 nucleotides read TGTGCCAGCAGCTTAAATCCCGCAGGGGTCCACACTGAAGCTTTCTTT. It is translated as CASSLNPAGVHTEAFF.

The rearrangement uses TRBV7-3 and TRBJ1-1, with TRBD1 as a possible D gene (5 bases). V gave up 4 bases and J gave up 1 base, with 7 bases separating them. CDR3 size: 13 residues. Germline CDR1 reads SGHTA; CDR2 reads FQGTGA. CDR3 in amino acids: CASSSTGNTEAFF. For the CDR3, the DNA is TGTGCCAGCAGCTCCACAGGGAACACTGAAGCTTTCTTT.

The chain links TRBV5-1 to TRBJ2-7; 7 bases agree with TRBD1. From germline, CDR1 is SGHRS and CDR2 YFSETQ. The CDR3 covers 12 residues. J was trimmed by 4 bases and V by 4 bases; bases with no gene match: 2. DNA for the CDR3: TGCGCCAGCAGCGGGGACAGTTACGAGCAGTACTTC. This gives the protein CASSGDSYEQYF.

This chain connects TRBV5-1 to TRBJ2-7; D is possibly TRBD1 (5 bases). The CDR3 contains 14 residues. Between the trimmed V and J ends, which lost 1 base and 5 bases, there was a span of 13 bases. Germline assignment: CDR1 SGHRS and CDR2 YFSETQ. DNA of the CDR3: TGCGCCAGCAGCTTGTTGGGGCCACTGGACGAGCAGTACTTC. As protein: CASSLLGPLDEQYF.

The genes are TRBV29-1 and TRBJ2-2, with 10 bases aligning to TRBD1. Germline-derived CDR1 and CDR2 are SQVTM and ANQGSEA. CDR3 length equals 14 residues. Unmatched junction bases numbered 1, after V lost 1 base and J lost 5 bases. DNA of the CDR3: TGCAGCGTTGAAGTGGGACAGGGGACCGGGGAGCTGTTTTTT. Translating gives CSVEVGQGTGELFF.

The count of this clone is one. The V call is TRBV14, the J call TRBJ2-7; 7 bases map to TRBD1. Germline CDR1 SGHDN, CDR2 FVKESK. J lost 3 bases, V lost 3 bases, and 2 bases had no gene match. This CDR3 comprises 13 residues. The CDR3 DNA follows: TGTGCCAGCAGCCACTCAGGGGGCTACGAGCAGTACTTC. Residues: CASSHSGGYEQYF.

This clone was counted between two and nine times. The V call is TRBV5-8, the J call TRBJ2-6; possible D gene TRBD1, 6 bases. The CDR3 is made up of 14 amino acids. Germline loops: CDR1 SGHTS, CDR2 YDEGEE. Trimming removed 7 bases at V and 9 bases at J, with 17 bases between. The CDR3 region is CASSTGFFINVLTF. In nucleotides, the CDR3 is TGTGCCAGCTCTACAGGGTTTTTTATCAACGTCCTGACTTTC. Full variable domain (missing parts from reference TRBV5-8 and TRBJ2-6): EAGVTQSPTHLIKTRGQQATLRCSPISGHTSVYWYQQALGLGLQFLLWYDEGEERNRGNFPPRFSGRQFPNYSSELNVNALELEDSALYLCASSTGFFINVLTFGAGSRLTVL.

Notes on this clone: Additional DNA sequences in this sample encode the identical CDR3. CDR3 bases: TGCGCCAGCAGCTTGGGGACAGGTTACAATGAGCAGTTCTTC. It yields the protein CASSLGTGYNEQFF. The chain recombines TRBV5-1 with TRBJ2-1; 7 positions agree with TRBD1. V shed 0 bases, J shed 4 bases, and the junction held 1 base outside the gene matches. Germline CDR1 SGHRS, CDR2 YFSETQ. This CDR3 region has 14 residues.

V and J are TRBV29-1 and TRBJ1-5, with TRBD1 identical over 9 bases. CDR3 length: 14 amino acids. With 6 bases clipped from V and 9 bases from J, the junction kept 12 bases outside the gene matches. Germline V lookup: CDR1 SQVTM, CDR2 ANQGSEA. The CDR3 bases are TGCAGCGTCGTGACAGGGGGGTTGGAAGGGCCCCAGCATTTT. This codes for CSVVTGGLEGPQHF.

The CDR3, as DNA: TGTGCCAGCAGCCATCCGACTAGCGGGGGTTCTCTAGCCTACGAGCAGTACTTC. Translating gives CASSHPTSGGSLAYEQYF. The chain couples TRBV7-9 to TRBJ2-7, with 12 nucleotides matching TRBD2. Germline-derived CDR1 and CDR2 are SEHNR and FQNEAQ (reference sequence). The CDR3 loop spans 18 amino acids. The J segment lost 2 bases and the V segment lost 5 bases, leaving 13 bases of the junction unmatched.

The chain combines TRBV6-1 with TRBJ2-7; tentatively, D is TRBD1 (5 bases). The V gene's germline CDR1 is MNHNS and CDR2 SASEGT. The V and J ends lost 2 bases and 4 bases respectively, with 12 bases between them. This CDR3 contains 14 residues. CDR3 protein: CASSEQGSKYEQYF. The CDR3 nucleotides read TGTGCCAGCAGTGAACAGGGAAGCAAGTACGAGCAGTACTTC.

This clone has only one observation. This chain connects TRBV5-1 to TRBJ2-7, with 10 bases fitting TRBD2. V was pared by 1 base and J by 2 bases, with 9 bases of the junction left unmatched. This CDR3 is built from 17 residues. Germline lookup yields CDR1 SGHRS and CDR2 YFSETQ. CDR3: CASSLTSGLAGAYEQYF. CDR3 nucleotides: TGCGCCAGCAGCTTGACTTCGGGGCTAGCGGGGGCCTACGAGCAGTACTTC.

The chain recombines TRBV5-1 with TRBJ2-7; D unclear. CDR1 SGHRS and CDR2 YFSETQ come from the germline V gene. Between the trimmed V and J ends, which lost 4 bases and 2 bases, there was a span of 10 bases. This CDR3 comprises 13 residues. CDR3 sequence (DNA): TGCGCCAGCAGCGACACTTACCCCTACGAGCAGTACTTC. Its translation: CASSDTYPYEQYF. Full variable domain (outside the CDR3, taken from reference TRBV5-1 and TRBJ2-7): KAGVTQTPRYLIKTRGQQVTLSCSPISGHRSVSWYQQTPGQGLQFLFEYFSETQRNKGNFPGRFSGRQFSNSRSEMNVSTLELGDSALYLCASSDTYPYEQYFGPGTRLTVT.

The V and J genes are TRBV5-8 and TRBJ1-1; unclear D gene. V was pared by 0 bases and J by 3 bases, with 9 bases between. The germline V gene has CDR1 SGHTS and CDR2 YDEGEE. The CDR3 is 14 amino acids. The CDR3 nucleotides are TGTGCCAGCAGCTTGGAAGGAGGCCACACTGAAGCTTTCTTT. Protein: CASSLEGGHTEAFF.

This rearrangement joins TRBV7-2 to TRBJ2-4, with 13 bases identical to TRBD2. CDR1 is SGHTA, CDR2 FQGNSA, per germline. The CDR3 totals 18 residues. V shed 3 bases, J shed 7 bases, and the junction held 12 bases outside the gene matches. In nucleotides, the CDR3 is TGTGCCAGCAGCTTCTCCGCACTAGCGGGGGGGCAGGAGAACATTCAGTACTTC. Its protein product is CASSFSALAGGQENIQYF.

The chain joins TRBV29-1 to TRBJ2-3, with TRBD2 matching 8 bases. This CDR3 is built from 13 residues. The germline V gene encodes CDR1 SQVTM and CDR2 ANQGSEA. Losses at the gene ends were 6 bases for V and 5 bases for J; bases not matched to a gene: 7. CDR3 loop: CSVKPGGGDTQYF. CDR3 nucleotides: TGCAGCGTAAAGCCGGGGGGGGGAGATACGCAGTATTTT.

The rearrangement links TRBV6-1 to TRBJ1-6; unclear D gene. Germline CDR1 and CDR2: MNHNS and SASEGT. The CDR3 sequence is 13 residues long. Between the trimmed V and J ends, which lost 2 bases and 10 bases, there was a span of 9 bases. CDR3 in DNA: TGTGCCAGCAGTGAAACCGAGGGCTCACCCCTCCACTTT. Encoded protein: CASSETEGSPLHF.

V gene TRBV28 combines with J gene TRBJ1-5; TRBD1 agrees at 7 bases. After removal of 6 bases from V and 7 bases from J, the junction contained 12 bases not matched to a gene. Germline V gene lookup returns CDR1 MDHEN and CDR2 SYDVKM. This CDR3 has 15 residues. The CDR3 loop reads CASRPTGEKGQPQHF. The CDR3 DNA is TGTGCCAGCAGACCCACAGGGGAGAAAGGGCAGCCCCAGCATTTT.

The rearrangement joins TRBV21-1 to TRBJ2-1; TRBD2, the table's D call, was not compared with the DNA. TRBV21-1 is designated a pseudogene. This CDR3 has 16 amino acids. CDR3 residues: CASSGGTSGKYNEQFF. CDR3 DNA: TGTGCCAGCAGCGGGGGGACTAGCGGGAAATACAATGAGCAGTTCTTC.

V and J are TRBV6-6 and TRBJ2-7, with TRBD1 matching over 8 bases. CDR3 size: 13 residues. The junction had 2 bases not matched to a gene; V was cut back by 4 bases and J by 3 bases. CDR1 is MNHNY, CDR2 SVGAGI, per germline (reference sequence). CDR3 bases: TGTGCCAGCAGTTCCGGGACAGGCTACGAGCAGTACTTC. As protein: CASSSGTGYEQYF.

This chain joins TRBV6-5 and TRBJ1-1; possible D gene TRBD1, 5 bases. Between the trimmed V and J ends, which lost 3 bases and 1 base, there was a span of 9 bases. Germline V gene sequence: CDR1 MNHEY, CDR2 SVGAGI. The CDR3 is 14 amino acids. As DNA, the CDR3 is TGTGCCAGCAGTTATGGGGGGAAGAACACTGAAGCTTTCTTT. It yields the protein CASSYGGKNTEAFF.

This sequence joins TRBV30 and TRBJ1-2, with D possibly matching TRBD1 (5 bases). The CDR3 is made up of 12 amino acids. Germline V gene data show CDR1 as GTSNPN and CDR2 as SVGIG (reference sequence). The ends were cut back, 1 base at V and 4 bases at J, with 7 bases in the middle. The CDR3 spells CAWSGGGYGYTF. The CDR3 nucleotides are TGTGCCTGGAGTGGGGGGGGCTATGGCTACACCTTC.

The chain uses TRBV6-1 and TRBJ1-2, with 8 bases fitting TRBD1. CDR3 size: 14 residues. The V segment lost 1 base and the J segment 6 bases; nucleotides outside the gene matches: 4. In germline, CDR1 is MNHNS, CDR2 SASEGT. In DNA, the CDR3 is TGTGCCAGCAGTGAAGAGGCAGGGGGCCATGGCTACACCTTC. It codes for CASSEEAGGHGYTF.